This passage covers 26 T cell receptor beta chains from one sample sequenced in a study of blood T cell repertoires in COVID-19 (dated by TCRdb to 2019 to 2021). The library was generated by the immunoSEQ multiplex PCR assay. This is the immuneACCESS table as TCRdb keeps it, with only in-frame sequences that have V and J called. A part of the clones is gone; compared with another copy, unresolved V genes explain less than half, and the rest is unexplained. The table for this sample lists tens of thousands of clones; 75% to 85% of them were counted only once. 7.5% to 9% of the sample comes from the top ten. Sequencing was carried out using peripheral blood. These receptors originate from a human donor in a cohort sampled during active COVID-19.

The J gene is TRBJ1-6, the V gene TRBV3-1 (or the pseudogene TRBV3-2); TRBD1 matches at 12 bases. CDR1 is LGHDT, CDR2 YNNKEL, per germline (reference sequence). This CDR3 has 15 residues. The junction had 2 bases not matched to a gene; V was cut back by 3 bases and J by 8 bases. The CDR3 region has the DNA TGTGCCAGCAGCCAGGGACAGGGGGCTTATTCACCCCTCCACTTT. It translates to CASSQGQGAYSPLHF.

The rearrangement joins TRBV11-2 to TRBJ2-1, with TRBD2 as a possible D gene (6 bases). Between the trimmed V and J ends, which lost 1 base and 9 bases, there was a span of 10 bases. Germline V gene data show CDR1 as SGHAT and CDR2 as FQNNGV. The CDR3 spans 13 residues. DNA for the CDR3: TGTGCCAGCAGCTTAGGTAGCGGTAGTGAGCAGTTCTTC. As protein: CASSLGSGSEQFF.

The table lists this clone with a count of one. The rearrangement joins TRBV7-8 to TRBJ2-5; no reliable D call. Germline V lookup: CDR1 SGHVS, CDR2 FQNEAQ. V gave up 5 bases and J gave up 3 bases, with 19 bases separating them. The CDR3 consists of 16 residues. The CDR3 DNA sequence: TGTGCCAGCAGCCTGTACTTCCAAAAGAGCAAAGAGACCCAGTACTTC. This translates into CASSLYFQKSKETQYF.

V and J are TRBV30 and TRBJ1-2; the D gene is possibly TRBD1 (5 bases). Looked up from germline, CDR1 is GTSNPN and CDR2 is SVGIG (reference sequence). V was clipped by 3 bases and J by 5 bases, with 16 bases between them. The CDR3 has 14 amino acids. For the CDR3, the DNA is TGTGCCTGGAGGGTTAGGGGTCTTGGGTATGGCTACACCTTC. Translation: CAWRVRGLGYGYTF.

The chain carries TRBV24-1 and TRBJ2-3; D is perhaps TRBD2 (6 bases). This CDR3 is built from 17 residues. Germline V gives CDR1 KGHDR, CDR2 SFDVKD. V was pared by 5 bases and J by 3 bases, with 20 bases between. In DNA form, the CDR3 reads TGTGCCACCAGTGCACCTAAGGGGAGGCCGAGGACAGATACGCAGTATTTT. Translated, it gives CATSAPKGRPRTDTQYF.

This sequence joins TRBV6-5 and TRBJ1-4, with D maybe TRBD1 (6 bases). The CDR3 has 15 amino acids. Trimming removed 6 bases from V and 1 base from J, with 12 bases in between. The germline gives CDR1 MNHEY, CDR2 SVGAGI. The CDR3 region is CASSRKQGTNEKLFF. The CDR3 nucleotides are TGTGCCAGCAGCCGTAAACAGGGAACTAATGAAAAACTGTTTTTT.

The gene calls are TRBV2 and TRBJ1-3; TRBD1 is a possible D gene (6 bases). Trimming cost V 10 bases and J 0 bases, with 16 bases left between them. The germline V gene has CDR1 SNHLY and CDR2 FYNNEI. CDR3 length: 15 amino acids. CDR3 in amino acids: CATYTGQSSGNTIYF. DNA for the CDR3: TGTGCCACCTATACCGGACAGAGCTCTGGAAACACCATATATTTT.

The gene calls are TRBV5-5 and TRBJ2-5; the match to TRBD2 covers 8 bases. CDR1 is SGHKS and CDR2 is YYEKEE in the germline V gene (reference sequence). J was trimmed by 2 bases and V by 1 base; bases with no gene match: 7. The CDR3 consists of 16 residues. CDR3 sequence: CASSLLRGGRQETQYF. The CDR3 DNA reads TGTGCCAGCAGCTTGTTACGGGGGGGCCGTCAAGAGACCCAGTACTTC.

The rearrangement joins TRBV7-8 to TRBJ2-1; 8 bases line up with TRBD2. CDR3 length equals 12 residues. Germline CDR1 reads SGHVS; CDR2 reads FQNEAQ. V lost 5 bases, J lost 9 bases, and 3 bases stayed unmatched. CDR3 residues: CASSRLATEQFF. CDR3 nucleotide sequence: TGTGCCAGCAGCCGACTAGCGACTGAGCAGTTCTTC.

V usage is TRBV4-3 and J usage is TRBJ2-7; D remains ambiguous. The V gene lost 2 bases and the J gene lost 6 bases, with 11 bases spanning the gap. This CDR3 spans 13 amino acids. Germline CDR1 LGHNA, CDR2 YSLEER. The CDR3 bases are TGCGCCAGCAGCCAAACGACGGGTGGCGAGCAGTACTTC. It codes for CASSQTTGGEQYF.

This clone was detected only a few times. This rearrangement joins TRBV7-9 to TRBJ1-4; 7 bases are a match to TRBD1. Per germline, CDR1 SEHNR and CDR2 FQNEAQ (reference sequence). The CDR3 sequence is 12 residues long. V shed 3 bases, J shed 14 bases, and the junction held 6 bases outside the gene matches. CDR3 in DNA: TGTGCCAGCAGCTTGACAGGGAGGATTCTGTTTTTT. Translating it yields CASSLTGRILFF.

The rearrangement uses TRBV3-1 (or the pseudogene TRBV3-2) and TRBJ1-1, with D possibly matching TRBD1 (5 bases). V lost 7 bases and J 1 base, leaving 16 bases between the germline ends. Germline V lookup: CDR1 LGHDT, CDR2 YNNKEL (reference sequence). This CDR3 spans 15 amino acids. The CDR3 DNA follows: TGTGCCAGCAATACCGGGACTTTGACGAACACTGAAGCTTTCTTT. Translation gives CASNTGTLTNTEAFF.

This rearrangement joins TRBV6-1 to TRBJ2-4, with 11 bases matching TRBD1. V trimming: 2 bases; J trimming: 0 bases; junction bases outside the gene matches: 6. The CDR3 contains 18 residues. The germline CDR1 and CDR2 sequences are MNHNS and SASEGT. The CDR3 sequence: CASSERTGGNEAKNIQYF. The CDR3 coding sequence is TGTGCCAGCAGTGAACGGACAGGGGGCAACGAAGCCAAAAACATTCAGTACTTC.

This chain connects TRBV6-6 to TRBJ2-3; 7 nucleotides align to TRBD1. There are 13 residues in the CDR3. V lost 6 bases and J lost 6; bases outside the gene matches: 6. Germline lookup yields CDR1 MNHNY and CDR2 SVGAGI (reference sequence). CDR3 loop: CASSKPTGDTQYF. The CDR3 DNA sequence: TGTGCCAGCAGCAAGCCGACAGGGGATACGCAGTATTTT.

V is TRBV7-9 and J is TRBJ2-5; TRBD1 is a possible D gene (6 bases). V shed 5 bases and J shed 4 bases, with 17 bases lying between them. Germline CDR1 and CDR2: SEHNR and FQNEAQ (reference sequence). CDR3 size: 15 residues. CDR3 DNA sequence: TGTGCCAGCAGCCAGGGACACGGTTTCGGAGAGACCCAGTACTTC. It specifies CASSQGHGFGETQYF.

This clone is deemed medium-sized (0.01 to 0.1%). The chain links TRBV4-2 to TRBJ1-1, with 7 bases lining up with TRBD1. The V gene end was trimmed by 0 bases and the J gene end by 4 bases; junction bases not matched to a gene: 14. This CDR3 has 18 residues. CDR1 LGHNA and CDR2 YNFKEQ come from the germline V gene. The CDR3 loop reads CASSQDGTSIGQVTEAFF. CDR3 in DNA: TGTGCCAGCAGCCAAGATGGGACCTCTATCGGACAGGTCACTGAAGCTTTCTTT.

The chain has TRBV12-3 or TRBV12-4 and TRBJ1-1, with a possible D match to TRBD1 (5 bases). The length of the CDR3 is 13 residues. The V gene lost 2 bases and the J gene lost 7 bases, with 11 bases spanning the gap. The CDR3 DNA reads TGTGCCAGCAGTTTAATGGGGGGTAATGAAGCTTTCTTT. Its translation: CASSLMGGNEAFF.

The CDR3: CASSVGGASHEQYF. Here the CDR3 DNA reads TGTGCCAGCAGCGTCGGGGGGGCCAGCCACGAGCAGTACTTC. This sequence joins TRBV7-3 and TRBJ2-7; 8 bases map to TRBD2. CDR3 length equals 14 residues. Germline V gives CDR1 SGHTA, CDR2 FQGTGA. J was trimmed by 5 bases and V by 5 bases; bases with no gene match: 8.

This chain joins TRBV11-2 and TRBJ2-1; D call uncertain. Per the germline V gene, CDR1 is SGHAT and CDR2 is FQNNGV. This CDR3 contains 13 residues. Deletions cut 4 bases from V and 5 bases from J, with 9 bases between. CDR3 sequence reads: CASSSLRDNEQFF. For the CDR3, the DNA is TGTGCCAGCAGCTCCCTCCGGGACAATGAGCAGTTCTTC.

This rearrangement joins TRBV7-6 to TRBJ1-6; maybe TRBD1 (5 bases). The CDR3 loop spans 15 amino acids. Trimming took 1 base from V and 8 from J, leaving 12 bases between them. Germline V lookup: CDR1 SGHVS, CDR2 FNYEAQ. CDR3 nucleotides: TGTGCCAGCAGCTTAGGGCAGGGATCTGATTCACCCCTCCACTTT. Protein product: CASSLGQGSDSPLHF. The variable domain in full, with the rest retrieved from reference TRBV7-6 and TRBJ1-6, is GAGVSQSPRYKVTKRGQDVALRCDPISGHVSLYWYRQALGQGPEFLTYFNYEAQQDKSGLPNDRFSAERPEGSISTLTIQRTEQRDSAMYRCASSLGQGSDSPLHFGNGTRLTVT.

This clone appeared a few times. V and J are TRBV7-9 and TRBJ1-3, with no clear D. The ends were cut back, 5 bases at V and 4 bases at J, with 12 bases in the middle. This CDR3 has 14 amino acids. Germline CDR1 SEHNR, CDR2 FQNEAQ (reference sequence). The CDR3 DNA follows: TGTGCCAGCAGCCACCTGGGCACAGGAAACACCATATATTTT. It specifies CASSHLGTGNTIYF.

V gene TRBV2 combines with J gene TRBJ1-2; TRBD1 is a possible D gene (5 bases). The CDR3 contains 14 residues. Between the trimmed V and J ends, which lost 4 bases and 0 bases, there was a span of 9 bases. The germline V gene has CDR1 SNHLY and CDR2 FYNNEI. The CDR3 here is CASSGMDTNYGYTF. The DNA of the CDR3 is TGTGCCAGCAGTGGAATGGACACTAACTATGGCTACACCTTC.

The chain uses TRBV6-6 and TRBJ2-2, with 7 bases lining up with TRBD1. Trimming cost V 6 bases and J 1 base; bases outside gene matches: 5. The CDR3 covers 15 residues. Per the germline V gene, CDR1 is MNHNY and CDR2 is SVGAGI (reference sequence). This chain's CDR3 is CASRRQGRNTGELFF. The CDR3 coding sequence is TGTGCCAGCAGGCGACAGGGTCGGAACACCGGGGAGCTGTTTTTT.

Points on this clone: Other DNA sequences in the sample encode the same CDR3. The J gene is TRBJ2-1, the V gene TRBV9, with D maybe TRBD1 (6 bases). Germline V gene lookup returns CDR1 SGDLS and CDR2 YYNGEE. CDR3 size: 16 residues. V lost 0 bases to trimming and J lost 0 bases, with 10 bases between them. DNA for the CDR3: TGTGCCAGCAGCGTAGCATCGGACAGCTCCTACAATGAGCAGTTCTTC. Translation gives CASSVASDSSYNEQFF.

In its sample, this clone was seen a few times. The chain uses TRBV3-1 (or the pseudogene TRBV3-2) and TRBJ2-7; D is possibly TRBD2 (6 bases). Germline loops: CDR1 LGHDT, CDR2 YNNKEL (reference sequence). Trimming took off 4 bases at V and 5 bases at J, with 12 bases between the two ends. The CDR3 extends over 13 amino acids. CDR3 protein: CASSPGLGNEQYF. For the CDR3, the DNA is TGTGCCAGCAGCCCGGGACTCGGGAACGAGCAGTACTTC.

The CDR3, as DNA: TGTGCCAGCAGCGGACCGACAGGGTTTGAAGAGACCCAGTACTTC. Its translation: CASSGPTGFEETQYF. The V call is TRBV5-5, the J call TRBJ2-5, with 7 bases lining up with TRBD1. The CDR3 is 15 residues long. CDR1 SGHKS and CDR2 YYEKEE come from the germline V gene (reference sequence). Unmatched junction bases numbered 9, after V lost 4 bases and J lost 3 bases. The whole variable domain, filled in from reference TRBV5-5 and TRBJ2-5, reads DAGVTQSPTHLIKTRGQQVTLRCSPISGHKSVSWYQQVLGQGPQFIFQYYEKEERGRGNFPDRFSARQFPNYSSELNVNALLLGDSALYLCASSGPTGFEETQYFGPGTRLLVL.